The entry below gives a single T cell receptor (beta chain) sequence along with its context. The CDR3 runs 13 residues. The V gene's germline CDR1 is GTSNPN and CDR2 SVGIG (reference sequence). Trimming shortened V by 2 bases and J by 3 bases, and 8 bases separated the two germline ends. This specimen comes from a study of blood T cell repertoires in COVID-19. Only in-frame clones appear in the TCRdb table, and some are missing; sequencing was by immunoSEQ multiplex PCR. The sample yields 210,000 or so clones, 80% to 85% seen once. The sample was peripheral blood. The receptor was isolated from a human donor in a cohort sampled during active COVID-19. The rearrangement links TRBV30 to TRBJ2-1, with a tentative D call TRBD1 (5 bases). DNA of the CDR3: TGTGCCTGGAGTTTCCAGGGCTACAATGAGCAGTTCTTC. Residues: CAWSFQGYNEQFF.